This T cell receptor beta chain was retrieved from a study of blood T cell repertoires in COVID-19. In the study overall: COVID-19 samples from acute and convalescent phases originated in the United States, Italy and Spain. T cells, B-cell-depleted T cells, or PBMCs provided the cDNA or gDNA that served as material.

The CDR3 is 16 residues long. V lost 2 bases, J lost 4 bases, and 15 bases lay in between. Germline V gene data show CDR1 as KGHSH and CDR2 as LQKENI. As handled by the study authors: The assay estimated nucleated cells by amplifying reference gene primers. The assay was immunoSEQ multiplex PCR, and TCRdb's table has in-frame clones only and misses some. V and J calls and clone size are copied from that table; D and trimming were computed from the DNA. Among roughly 200,000 clones, 76% were seen once, and the ten largest hold roughly 8.7%. The specimen sequenced was peripheral blood. V usage is TRBV18 and J usage is TRBJ1-3; weak D call: TRBD1 (6 bases). This receptor was identified in a woman aged 45-60 years with active or convalescent COVID-19. The CDR3 bases are TGTGCCAGCTCACCAACGAAGATACAGGGAGGAAACACCATATATTTT. Its translation is CASSPTKIQGGNTIYF.